Reported below is one TCR beta chain. The antigen is unknown. V dropped 5 bases and J dropped 7; count of bases not matched to a gene: 10. Per germline, CDR1 MDHEN and CDR2 SYDVKM. This CDR3 is built from 14 residues. The data originate from a study of cytomegalovirus exposure and HLA in healthy donors. Study-level findings and limits: Most sequenced TCRs were rare (though some public TCRs occurred in many donors). Through in vitro validation, three CMV-associated chains were shown to be specific for CMV antigens. A later analysis showed that HLA-associated TCR beta chains had undergone more clonal expansion than equally common others.

Primers: 60 Vbeta forward and 13 Jbeta reverse. This table comes from immunoSEQ multiplex PCR, and its TCRdb copy is limited to in-frame clones, with some not included. The profile covers about 150,000 clones, with roughly 82% appearing a single time and approximately 5.7% taken by the ten largest. The rearrangement links TRBV28 to TRBJ1-1, with TRBD1 matching over 7 bases. The TCR sequence derives from a man aged 25-40 years in good health and CMV-seropositive. The sample comprised PBMCs. The CDR3 protein is CASSPGTDSLEAFF. CDR3 coding DNA: TGTGCCAGCAGTCCGGGGACAGACTCTCTTGAAGCTTTCTTT.